The clone carrying this T cell receptor beta chain was seen many times. Its specificity is unknown. RNA transcripts provided the source from which TCR beta CDR3 regions were amplified. The HTBI primer set drove a first-round RT-PCR of the TCR CDR3. A single record per CDR3 protein comes from TCRdb applying MiXCR to the multiplex PCR reads. The sample has about 640,000 distinct CDR3 sequences, 20% seen once. PBMCs came from 10 ml fresh peripheral blood. The entry originates in a study of T cells in Graves' hyperthyroidism and ophthalmopathy. Study-wide background: Peripheral blood was taken when the disease was first diagnosed, before any treatment began. Study-wide findings and caveats: For ophthalmopathy, model prediction preceded onset by a median roughly 6.5 months.

Between the trimmed V and J ends, which lost 5 bases and 1 base, there was a span of 15 bases. This CDR3 comprises 16 residues. Germline CDR1 and CDR2: SGHVS and FQNEAQ. The chain carries TRBV7-8 and TRBJ1-5; a possible D gene is TRBD1 (6 bases). The sample taken for sequencing was blood. The sequence came from a man aged 30 to 45 with Graves' ophthalmopathy. The CDR3 reads CASSPNRDRSNQPQHF. CDR3 coding DNA: TGTGCCAGCAGCCCAAACAGGGATCGCAGCAATCAGCCCCAGCATTTT.